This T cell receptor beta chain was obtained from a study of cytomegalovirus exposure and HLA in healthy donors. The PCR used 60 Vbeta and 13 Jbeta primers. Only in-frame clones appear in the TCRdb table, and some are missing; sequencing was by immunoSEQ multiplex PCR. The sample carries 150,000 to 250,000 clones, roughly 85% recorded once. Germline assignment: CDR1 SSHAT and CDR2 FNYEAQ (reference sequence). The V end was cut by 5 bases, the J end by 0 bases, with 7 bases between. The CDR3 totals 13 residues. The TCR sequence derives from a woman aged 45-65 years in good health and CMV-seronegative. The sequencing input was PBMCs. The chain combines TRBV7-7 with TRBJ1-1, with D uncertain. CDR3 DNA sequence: TGTGCCAGCAGCCCGACATTGAACACTGAAGCTTTCTTT. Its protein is CASSPTLNTEAFF.